The 16 T cell receptor beta chains given below trace back to one sample, sequenced in a study of Ad26.COV2.S vaccination and SARS-CoV-2 variants. Method: immunoSEQ multiplex PCR; TCRdb's copy keeps in-frame clones and lacks some. The sample consists of 350,000 to 600,000 clones, roughly nine tenths of them appearing once. Sample treatment: about 20 received Ad26.COV2.S at low or high dose, single or two shots; several received placebo; per-sample allocation not given. On day 63 after the first injection, vaccine and placebo recipients gave samples. The sequencing used peripheral blood, collected in a trial of Ad26.COV2.S vaccine versus placebo. These receptors all come from a person between 18 and 59 years old who received the Ad26.COV2.S COVID-19 vaccine or a placebo.

The rearrangement joins TRBV5-1 to TRBJ1-1; D call uncertain. The germline V gene has CDR1 SGHRS and CDR2 YFSETQ. Deletions cut 0 bases from V and 7 bases from J, with 13 bases between. This CDR3 is 14 amino acids long. For the CDR3, the DNA is TGCGCCAGCAGCTTGGATAGTCGAAGGGATGAAGCTTTCTTT. Translating gives CASSLDSRRDEAFF.

The gene calls are TRBV2 and TRBJ1-1; TRBD1 aligns across 10 bases. There are 15 residues in the CDR3. Germline-derived CDR1 and CDR2 are SNHLY and FYNNEI. V lost 6 bases to trimming and J lost 5 bases; unmatched junction nucleotides: 9. CDR3 coding DNA: TGTGCCAGCAGGAGAATGGGACAGGGGCGTACTGAAGCTTTCTTT. Encoded protein: CASRRMGQGRTEAFF.

This chain uses TRBV18 with TRBJ2-7, with 9 bases fitting TRBD2. CDR1 and CDR2 (germline): KGHSH, LQKENI. V lost 4 bases, J lost 2 bases, and 9 bases stayed unmatched. There are 16 residues in the CDR3. CDR3 in DNA: TGTGCCAGCTCACAATCCGGGGCGGGAGGGCCCTACGAGCAGTACTTC. Protein sequence: CASSQSGAGGPYEQYF.

This chain joins TRBV7-9 and TRBJ2-7; D might be TRBD1 (5 bases). The CDR3 covers 13 residues. Germline V gene lookup returns CDR1 SEHNR and CDR2 FQNEAQ (reference sequence). CDR3 nucleotide sequence: TGTGCAACCCAAGGGGTGGCTCCCTACGAGCAGTACTTC. It translates to CATQGVAPYEQYF.

This clone was seen only once. The CDR3 DNA follows: TGTGCCAGCAGCTTAGGAGACAGGGAGAGAGGGGCTAATGAAAAACTGTTTTTT. Its translation: CASSLGDRERGANEKLFF. The V and J genes are TRBV7-8 and TRBJ1-4; 7 bases are shared with TRBD1. In germline, CDR1 is SGHVS, CDR2 FQNEAQ. The CDR3 is made up of 18 amino acids. Losses at the gene ends were 1 base for V and 3 bases for J; bases not matched to a gene: 11.

J is TRBJ2-5 and V is TRBV4-3; the D is unclear. V lost 1 base and J 4 bases, leaving 7 bases between the germline ends. This CDR3 has 13 amino acids. Per germline, CDR1 LGHNA and CDR2 YSLEER. The CDR3 nucleotides read TGCGCCAGCAGCCAAGCCAGGAGAGAGACCCAGTACTTC. Protein: CASSQARRETQYF.

The chain has TRBV27 and TRBJ2-1; D is undetermined. Trimming shortened V by 4 bases and J by 2 bases, and 15 bases separated the two germline ends. Germline V gene data show CDR1 as MNHEY and CDR2 as SMNVEV (reference sequence). This CDR3 has 16 amino acids. The DNA of the CDR3 is TGTGCCAGCAGTTCGAGTCGGCGGAGAACCTACAATGAGCAGTTCTTC. Amino acids: CASSSSRRRTYNEQFF.

The rearrangement joins TRBV5-7 to TRBJ1-2; D is uncertain. TRBV5-7 is an open reading frame, and its role is uncertain. The V end lost 2 bases, the J end lost 8 bases, and 10 bases lay between the germline ends. The CDR3 has 12 residues. Here the CDR3 reads CASSFGEGGYTF. Here the CDR3 DNA reads TGTGCCAGCAGCTTCGGGGAGGGCGGCTACACCTTC.

In DNA, the CDR3 is TGTGCCAGCAGCTTATTCCTGGACTCCTACGAGCAGTACTTC. Encoded protein: CASSLFLDSYEQYF. The chain uses TRBV7-2 and TRBJ2-7; D is uncertain. Deletions cut 2 bases from V and 0 bases from J, with 8 bases between. The CDR3 contains 14 residues. Germline CDR1 reads SGHTA; CDR2 reads FQGNSA. Using reference TRBV7-2 and TRBJ2-7 for the parts outside the CDR3, the full variable domain is GAGVSQSPSNKVTEKGKDVELRCDPISGHTALYWYRQSLGQGLEFLIYFQGNSAPDKSGLPSDRFSAERTGGSVSTLTIQRTQQEDSAVYLCASSLFLDSYEQYFGPGTRLTVT.

The chain uses TRBV5-1 and TRBJ2-6; possibly TRBD2 for D (6 bases). There are 18 residues in the CDR3. V lost 0 bases to trimming and J lost 2 bases, with 15 bases between them. Germline CDR1 reads SGHRS; CDR2 reads YFSETQ. The CDR3 coding sequence is TGCGCCAGCAGCTTGGCCTCTCTGGGGACTGCTGGGGCCAACGTCCTGACTTTC. Translating gives CASSLASLGTAGANVLTF.

This clone came up once. V and J are TRBV29-1 and TRBJ1-1, with D perhaps TRBD1 (5 bases). V was trimmed by 0 bases and J by 5 bases, leaving 16 bases between them. The CDR3 extends over 15 amino acids. Germline V gene lookup returns CDR1 SQVTM and CDR2 ANQGSEA. The CDR3 reads CSVEDFGAGRTEAFF. The CDR3 coding sequence is TGCAGCGTTGAAGATTTTGGGGCTGGCAGAACTGAAGCTTTCTTT. Full variable domain (outside the CDR3, taken from reference TRBV29-1 and TRBJ1-1): SAVISQKPSRDICQRGTSLTIQCQVDSQVTMMFWYRQQPGQSLTLIATANQGSEATYESGFVIDKFPISRPNLTFSTLTVSNMSPEDSSIYLCSVEDFGAGRTEAFFGQGTRLTVV.

In its sample, this clone was seen a few times. The chain couples TRBV3-1 (or the pseudogene TRBV3-2) to TRBJ1-5; no reliable D call. V gave up 1 base and J gave up 0 bases, with 10 bases separating them. From germline, CDR1 is LGHDT and CDR2 YNNKEL (reference sequence). The CDR3 length is 16 residues. In nucleotides, the CDR3 is TGTGCCAGCAGCCAAGGATATAGTTATAGCAATCAGCCCCAGCATTTT. Its translation: CASSQGYSYSNQPQHF.

This rearrangement joins TRBV11-3 to TRBJ1-6; D is undetermined. The CDR3 is made up of 19 amino acids. Germline-derived CDR1 and CDR2 are SGHNT and YENEEA. Trimming took 5 bases from V and 8 from J, leaving 28 bases between them. The CDR3 region is CASSPLPPRDAGGHSPLHF. The CDR3 nucleotides are TGTGCCAGCAGCCCCCTCCCTCCAAGAGATGCGGGAGGGCATTCACCCCTCCACTTT.

V gene TRBV5-1 combines with J gene TRBJ2-7; 10 bases match TRBD2. The V and J ends lost 0 bases and 7 bases, in that order; junction bases with no gene match: 10. The CDR3 has 16 amino acids. Germline V CDR1 and CDR2: SGHRS, YFSETQ. The CDR3, as DNA: TGCGCCAGCAGCTTGGCCATAGCGGGAGGCGAAGGGGAGCAGTACTTC. Its protein product is CASSLAIAGGEGEQYF.

The gene calls are TRBV6-9 and TRBJ1-5, with D perhaps matching TRBD1 (6 bases). The V end was cut by 9 bases, the J end by 0 bases, with 9 bases between. This CDR3 spans 13 amino acids. Germline CDR1 reads MNHGY; CDR2 reads SVAAGI. The CDR3 DNA reads as TGTGCCAGAGGGGGGATTAGCAATCAGCCCCAGCATTTT. It translates to CARGGISNQPQHF.

This chain joins TRBV15 and TRBJ2-1, with 12 bases aligning to TRBD2. CDR3 size: 16 residues. Germline V gene lookup returns CDR1 LNHNV and CDR2 YYDKDF (reference sequence). J lost 3 bases, V lost 2 bases, and 2 bases had no gene match. CDR3 amino acids: CATSRLAGGFYNEQFF. CDR3 DNA sequence: TGTGCCACCAGCAGACTAGCGGGAGGGTTCTACAATGAGCAGTTCTTC.